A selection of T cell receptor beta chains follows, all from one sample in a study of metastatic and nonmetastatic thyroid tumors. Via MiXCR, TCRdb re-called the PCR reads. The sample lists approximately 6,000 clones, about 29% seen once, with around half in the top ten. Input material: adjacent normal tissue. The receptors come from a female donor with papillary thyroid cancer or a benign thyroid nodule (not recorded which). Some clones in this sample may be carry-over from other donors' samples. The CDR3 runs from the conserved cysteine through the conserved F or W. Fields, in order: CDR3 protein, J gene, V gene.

CASSLWAGNEQFF | TRBJ2-1 | TRBV7-2
CASSLYSGSQTQYF | TRBJ2-5 | TRBV28
CSALGQGVGNTIYF | TRBJ1-3 | TRBV20-1
CASRAEDILTDSYEQYF | TRBJ2-7 | TRBV6-2/TRBV6-3
CASSLNGGFGNTIYF | TRBJ1-3 | TRBV7-3
CASGKLDEQYF | TRBJ2-7 | TRBV4-3
CASSLIAGTDTQYF | TRBJ2-3 | TRBV28
CASSQGRGTEAFF | TRBJ1-1 | TRBV3-1
CASSPRDRDNSPLHF | TRBJ1-6 | TRBV7-2
CASSYTTMGIQYF | TRBJ2-4 | TRBV6-5
CASSEGEATEAFF | TRBJ1-1 | TRBV6-1
CSAWDVYSYEQYF | TRBJ2-7 | TRBV20-1
CAWWALGRGQGNTIYF | TRBJ1-3 | TRBV30
CASNPESFGELFF | TRBJ2-2 | TRBV5-1
CASTSMGETSRYEQYF | TRBJ2-7 | TRBV28
CASSSSRDGSYNEQFF | TRBJ2-1 | TRBV12-3/TRBV12-4
CASSARGGGYGYTF | TRBJ1-2 | TRBV12-3/TRBV12-4
CASGQETQYF | TRBJ2-5 | TRBV25-1
CATSLGLAPSYNEQFF | TRBJ2-1 | TRBV24-1
CASSLQGATNEQFF | TRBJ2-1 | TRBV19
CASSATSTGELFF | TRBJ2-2 | TRBV28
CASRIAGGNNEQFF | TRBJ2-1 | TRBV6-2/TRBV6-3
CASSQLQGGGSPLHF | TRBJ1-6 | TRBV6-1
CSGWTSGGDEQFF | TRBJ2-1 | TRBV20-1
CSVETANYGYTF | TRBJ1-2 | TRBV29-1
CASSSDRGSTDMQYF | TRBJ2-3 | TRBV19
CASSSNPLYEQYF | TRBJ2-7 | TRBV7-2
CASSRRTSGGYEQYF | TRBJ2-7 | TRBV6-1
CASSLVGGGTGETQYF | TRBJ2-5 | TRBV5-5
CSARASSGPRGNQPQHF | TRBJ1-5 | TRBV20-1
CASSLSLSSAGQYF | TRBJ2-7 | TRBV28
CASASPGGSSGNTIYF | TRBJ1-3 | TRBV28
CASSLEQGARSNEQFF | - | TRBV5-1
CASSWGQRNTESFF | TRBJ1-1 | TRBV7-2
CSVVTSGHEQFF | TRBJ2-1 | TRBV29-1
CSARGPVLVSYNEQFF | TRBJ2-1 | TRBV20-1
CASWFGYGYTF | TRBJ1-2 | TRBV6-1
CASTHDSGRAFSEQYF | TRBJ2-7 | TRBV6-1
CSASPLDSVQETQYF | TRBJ2-5 | TRBV20-1
CASSQDDRGAGKLFF | TRBJ1-4 | TRBV4-2
CASSSQVNTEAFF | TRBJ1-1 | TRBV7-6
CSVLGGPAVDEQYF | TRBJ2-7 | TRBV29-1
CASRRGPEDIQYF | TRBJ2-4 | TRBV2
CASSLPRPGSPQHF | TRBJ1-5 | TRBV7-2